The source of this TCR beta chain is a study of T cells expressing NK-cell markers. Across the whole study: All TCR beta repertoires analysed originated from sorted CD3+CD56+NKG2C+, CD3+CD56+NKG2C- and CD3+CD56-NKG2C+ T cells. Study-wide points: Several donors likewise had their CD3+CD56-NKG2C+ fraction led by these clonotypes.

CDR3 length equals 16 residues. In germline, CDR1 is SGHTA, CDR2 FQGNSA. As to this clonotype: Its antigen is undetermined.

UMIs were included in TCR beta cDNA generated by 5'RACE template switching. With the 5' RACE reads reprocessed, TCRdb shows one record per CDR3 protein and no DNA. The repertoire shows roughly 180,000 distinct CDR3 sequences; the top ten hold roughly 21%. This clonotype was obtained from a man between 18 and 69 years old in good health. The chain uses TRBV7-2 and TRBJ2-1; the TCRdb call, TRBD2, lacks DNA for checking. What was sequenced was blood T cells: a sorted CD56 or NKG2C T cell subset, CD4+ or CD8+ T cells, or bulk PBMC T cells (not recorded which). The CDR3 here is CASNELAEEIYNEQFF.